This TCR beta chain emerged from a study of early T cells in non-severe SARS-CoV-2 infection (dated by TCRdb to the early 2020s). Context from the whole study: Because TCR sequencing was done on bulk RNA from unsorted whole blood, the alpha and beta chains could not be paired. What the authors observed across the whole study: Matching against VDJdb was skewed toward anti-spike CD8 responses, likely underestimated virus-specific expansions, and missed private and CD4 specificities.

The study was a case-control design nested within a healthcare worker cohort in London, UK, with weekly nasopharyngeal swab PCR tests and blood sampling. Healthcare workers were recruited during the week of the UK lockdown, between 23 and 31 March 2020, and followed weekly for up to about 15 weeks. The germline V end is reduced by 1 base and the J end by 2 bases; junction bases left unmatched: 0. Sequences SNHLY (CDR1) and FYNNEI (CDR2) are obtained from the germline V gene. The CDR3 sequence holds 15 residues, the cysteine and phenylalanine included. The CDR3 DNA has 45 bases and is translated from base 1. The library was prepared using 5' RACE. The sample was run on a NextSeq 500. To correct for sequencing error and PCR bias, the TCR library protocol tagged individual cDNA molecules with unique molecular identifiers. Both TCR alpha and beta chains were sequenced, and tight co-correlation was observed between alpha and beta sequence abundances in each sample. Per the authors' processing: Decombinator V4 was used to annotate the V gene, J gene and CDR3 of the TCR sequences. TCRs were defined as expanded if a significant change between any two time points was detected under a Poisson model with p below 0.0001. Abundances of TCRs were expressed as counts per million after normalisation to the total number of TCRs sequenced in each sample. TRAV1-2 paired with TRAJ12, TRAJ20 or TRAJ33 defined MAIT TCRs, while TRAV10 paired with TRAJ18 defined iNKT TCRs. VDJdb, accessed 1 November 2021, was searched for CMV, EBV and SARS-CoV-2 annotated TCRs, with TCRs annotated for multiple antigens excluded. The public reads were reanalyzed by TCRdb: fastp trimming at Q25, MiXCR alignment, in-frame beta chains only. Every CDR3 protein is listed once, alongside the most common genes and DNA of its rows. The V and J calls and clone size come from TCRdb's table, not from the authors' own analysis. Within this sample are fewer than 85,000 distinct CDR3 sequences, with less than 15% of them counted one time only. Approximately 4.5% of the sample lies in the top ten.

Turning to this clonotype: Its antigen target is currently unknown. Base qualities are missing; no much larger clone stands one base away.

Sample: whole blood. The sequence joins TRBV2 to TRBJ2-3; 10 middle bases align to TRBD1. The sequence came from an adult who was a healthcare worker with PCR-confirmed SARS-CoV-2 infection or an uninfected control (not recorded which). The DNA sequence is as follows: TGTGCCAGCAGTGAAGGACAGGGGGCCACAGATACGCAGTATTTT. It codes for CASSEGQGATDTQYF.